The clone carrying this TCR beta chain came up once. Its antigen is not identified. The germline V gene encodes CDR1 LNHDA and CDR2 SQIVND (reference sequence). CDR3 size: 16 residues. The ends were cut back, 1 base at V and 6 bases at J, with 16 bases in the middle. The study ran its PCR with 60 Vbeta and 13 Jbeta primers. Measured with immunoSEQ multiplex PCR; TCRdb has only the in-frame clones, and not every one. There are 220,000 or so clones in the sample; more than 60% occur only once, and 1.7% lies in the top ten. At sampling all donors were nominally healthy, likely with unrecorded immune exposures. This record belongs to a study of cytomegalovirus exposure and HLA in healthy donors. Findings and limits, study-wide: With later analysis, a missense DCLRE1C variant became linked to TCR beta V- and J-gene trimming. Later analysis indicated greater clonal expansion among HLA-associated TCR beta chains than among equally common other chains.

The chain employs TRBV19 and TRBJ2-1; D gene unclear. Sample: PBMCs. The TCR comes from a man between 45 and 60 years old in good health and CMV-seronegative. CDR3 sequence (DNA): TGTGCCAGTAGTATAGGGGCCCGCGTTCGGCGCAATGAGCAGTTCTTC. Protein sequence: CASSIGARVRRNEQFF.